A single sample is the source of the 17 T cell receptor beta chains below, sequenced in a study of blood T cell repertoires in COVID-19. Sequenced by immunoSEQ multiplex PCR; TCRdb stores in-frame clones only, minus some. Among some 240,000 clones, roughly 89% were seen once, and the ten largest hold under 2.5%. Sequenced material: peripheral blood. These receptors were obtained from a woman between 55 and 75 years old with COVID-19, enrolled during active disease.

The chain combines TRBV6-2 or TRBV6-3 with TRBJ1-6, with D hard to call. Germline CDR1 MNHEY, CDR2 SVGEGT. This CDR3 has 13 amino acids. Trimming shortened V by 2 bases and J by 14 bases, and 13 bases separated the two germline ends. The CDR3, as DNA: TGTGCCAGCAGTTACGGGCCGGGAATGGCCCTCCACTTT. It codes for CASSYGPGMALHF.

The chain has TRBV11-2 and TRBJ2-3; D may be TRBD1 (5 bases). The CDR3 is made up of 13 amino acids. V gave up 5 bases and J gave up 4 bases, with 10 bases separating them. Germline V gene sequence: CDR1 SGHAT, CDR2 FQNNGV. The CDR3 DNA follows: TGTGCCAGCAGCAAAAGGGGCGCAGATACGCAGTATTTT. It specifies CASSKRGADTQYF.

This chain uses TRBV9 with TRBJ1-2; a weak D match, TRBD1 (6 bases). The V gene's germline CDR1 is SGDLS and CDR2 YYNGEE. Deletions cut 3 bases from V and 9 bases from J, with 9 bases between. CDR3 size: 11 residues. CDR3 loop: CASSARDSYTF. CDR3 nucleotide sequence: TGTGCCAGCAGCGCCAGGGACAGCTACACCTTC. Full variable domain (rest looked up from reference TRBV9 and TRBJ1-2): DSGVTQTPKHLITATGQRVTLRCSPRSGDLSVYWYQQSLDQGLQFLIQYYNGEERAKGNILERFSAQQFPDLHSELNLSSLELGDSALYFCASSARDSYTFGSGTRLTVV.

The chain combines TRBV19 with TRBJ1-5, with 7 bases fitting TRBD1. The ends lost 4 bases at V and 4 bases at J; junction bases unmatched: 4. Germline V gene lookup returns CDR1 LNHDA and CDR2 SQIVND (reference sequence). The CDR3 runs 14 residues. Here the CDR3 reads CASSTDRVNQPQHF. CDR3 in DNA: TGTGCCAGTAGTACAGACAGGGTTAATCAGCCCCAGCATTTT.

The V call is TRBV14, the J call TRBJ1-1; D remains ambiguous. Germline V CDR1 and CDR2: SGHDN, FVKESK. The CDR3 totals 14 residues. V was cut by 4 bases and J by 4 bases, with 13 bases left in between. This CDR3 is CASSRVPRGTEAFF. CDR3 nucleotides: TGTGCCAGCAGCCGAGTCCCTCGTGGCACTGAAGCTTTCTTT.

The chain employs TRBV18 and TRBJ2-7, with TRBD2 matching over 10 bases. The germline gives CDR1 KGHSH, CDR2 LQKENI. V lost 3 bases, J lost 4 bases, and 3 bases stayed unmatched. The CDR3 is 14 amino acids. CDR3: CASSPRTSGYEQYF. The CDR3 bases are TGTGCCAGCTCACCTAGGACTAGCGGATACGAGCAGTACTTC.

In the case of this clone: At the DNA level, this CDR3 is encoded by other sequences in the same sample as well. The gene calls are TRBV19 and TRBJ1-4; the match to TRBD1 covers 7 bases. V gave up 7 bases and J gave up 8 bases; unmatched junction bases: 4. The CDR3 covers 12 residues. Germline V gene lookup returns CDR1 LNHDA and CDR2 SQIVND (reference sequence). CDR3 loop: CASNRGYEKLFF. CDR3 coding DNA: TGTGCCAGTAACAGGGGATACGAAAAACTGTTTTTT.

This chain links TRBV30 with TRBJ2-1; D perhaps matches TRBD2 (6 bases). CDR1 is GTSNPN and CDR2 is SVGIG in the germline V gene (reference sequence). The CDR3 has 14 residues. Trimming cost V 5 bases and J 1 base, with 12 bases left between them. The CDR3 reads CAWRRGRSYNEQFF. CDR3 in DNA: TGTGCCTGGCGGCGGGGCAGATCCTACAATGAGCAGTTCTTC.

V and J are TRBV7-2 and TRBJ1-1, with D unclear. Trimming removed 3 bases from V and 5 bases from J, with 19 bases in between. The V gene's germline CDR1 is SGHTA and CDR2 FQGNSA. CDR3 length: 16 amino acids. This CDR3 reads CASSLAGIGLRTEAFF. CDR3 bases: TGTGCCAGCAGCTTGGCGGGGATCGGTCTACGGACTGAAGCTTTCTTT.

This chain joins TRBV5-8 and TRBJ2-1; 9 bases are a match to TRBD2. CDR1 SGHTS and CDR2 YDEGEE come from the germline V gene. Trimming at V came to 4 bases and at J to 4 bases, leaving 9 bases not matched to a gene. This CDR3 is built from 16 residues. This CDR3 is CASSRSWRGGYNEQFF. The CDR3 region has the DNA TGTGCCAGCAGCCGTTCCTGGCGGGGGGGATACAATGAGCAGTTCTTC.

This chain links TRBV18 with TRBJ1-5; no definite D call. CDR3 length: 13 residues. V was cut by 4 bases and J by 5 bases, with 9 bases left in between. Germline V gene lookup returns CDR1 KGHSH and CDR2 LQKENI. The CDR3 spells CASSRSEDQPQHF. The CDR3 DNA is TGTGCCAGCTCACGCTCTGAGGATCAGCCCCAGCATTTT.

The gene calls are TRBV19 and TRBJ1-1, with D possibly TRBD1 on 5 matching bases. Germline V gene data show CDR1 as LNHDA and CDR2 as SQIVND (reference sequence). V shed 7 bases and J shed 0 bases, with 15 bases lying between them. CDR3 length: 15 residues. The CDR3 nucleotides are TGTGCCAGTACCAAGGGGCAGGTCATGAACACTGAAGCTTTCTTT. Residues: CASTKGQVMNTEAFF.

V is TRBV9 and J is TRBJ2-5; weak D call: TRBD2 (5 bases). Trimming cost V 7 bases and J 2 bases, with 9 bases left between them. Germline values: CDR1 SGDLS, CDR2 YYNGEE. The CDR3 covers 12 residues. The CDR3 here is CASRGAQETQYF. CDR3 DNA sequence: TGTGCCAGCCGGGGAGCTCAAGAGACCCAGTACTTC. The whole variable domain, filled in from reference TRBV9 and TRBJ2-5, reads DSGVTQTPKHLITATGQRVTLRCSPRSGDLSVYWYQQSLDQGLQFLIQYYNGEERAKGNILERFSAQQFPDLHSELNLSSLELGDSALYFCASRGAQETQYFGPGTRLLVL.

The chain employs TRBV3-1 (or the pseudogene TRBV3-2) and TRBJ2-3; TRBD2 matches 8 bases. CDR1 and CDR2 (germline): LGHDT, YNNKEL (reference sequence). The length of the CDR3 is 14 residues. The J segment lost 4 bases and the V segment lost 6 bases, leaving 6 bases of the junction unmatched. CDR3 DNA sequence: TGTGCCAGCAGTCGGGCGGGGGGTGCAGATACGCAGTATTTT. As protein: CASSRAGGADTQYF.

CDR3 in DNA: TGTGCCAGCAGTCCGGACAGGAATGGCTACACCTTC. It is translated as CASSPDRNGYTF. The chain couples TRBV12-3 or TRBV12-4 to TRBJ1-2, with 7 bases aligning to TRBD1. CDR3 length: 12 amino acids. The junction had 3 bases not matched to a gene; V was cut back by 5 bases and J by 6 bases.

V and J are TRBV7-9 and TRBJ1-1; 7 bases align to TRBD1. This CDR3 is 13 amino acids long. The germline gives CDR1 SEHNR, CDR2 FQNEAQ (reference sequence). J was trimmed by 6 bases and V by 5 bases; bases with no gene match: 6. The CDR3 protein is CASSVQGLPEAFF. The CDR3 DNA follows: TGTGCCAGCAGCGTACAGGGGCTTCCTGAAGCTTTCTTT.

This chain links TRBV5-1 with TRBJ1-1; 8 bases fit TRBD1. This CDR3 region has 14 residues. The V gene's germline CDR1 is SGHRS and CDR2 YFSETQ. Germline trimming cut 4 bases from V and 6 bases from J; bases unmatched to any gene: 8. The CDR3 nucleotides read TGCGCCAGCAGCCCCCTGACAGGGGAGGCTGAAGCTTTCTTT. Amino acid sequence: CASSPLTGEAEAFF.